These T cell receptor beta chains were read from a single sample in a study of shared clonotypes between healthy human individuals. Profiling relied on immunoSEQ multiplex PCR, and the TCRdb table lists in-frame clones only, not all of them. The sample holds about 2,200,000 clones, more than 85% seen once. Sequenced material: naive CD8+ T cells from PBMCs. The receptor source for this set is a man younger than 35 in good health. Some clones in this sample may be carry-over from other donors' samples. CDR3s include the opening cysteine and the closing phenylalanine or tryptophan. D genes are given only for firm matches. Size values are once, few and many counts, or a class for expanded clones, and some rows have none.

j_gene,d_gene,v_gene,abundance,CDR3aa,CDR3nt
TRBJ2-1,.,TRBV9,.,CASSVGRDALSQINEQFF,TGTGCCAGCAGCGTAGGGAGAGACGCCCTCAGTCAGATCAATGAGCAGTTCTTC
TRBJ2-1,.,TRBV2,.,CARGAGSYNEQFF,TGTGCCAGGGGGGCGGGATCCTACAATGAGCAGTTCTTC
TRBJ1-1,.,TRBV4-2,.,CASSQGREFNFRDTEAFF,TGTGCCAGCAGCCAAGGGAGGGAGTTTAATTTCCGGGACACTGAAGCTTTCTTT
TRBJ2-1,.,TRBV13,.,CASSLGRTSTYNEQFF,TGTGCCAGCAGCTTAGGCCGAACTAGCACCTACAATGAGCAGTTCTTC
TRBJ2-1,.,TRBV9,.,CASSVVMASSYNEQFF,TGTGCCAGCAGCGTAGTTATGGCGAGCTCCTACAATGAGCAGTTCTTC
TRBJ2-7,.,TRBV19,once,CASSSRDHEQYF,TGTGCCAGTAGTTCCCGGGACCACGAGCAGTACTTC
TRBJ1-5,TRBD1,TRBV6-5,few,CASSYSGGWNQPQHF,TGTGCCAGCAGTTACTCAGGGGGCTGGAATCAGCCCCAGCATTTT
TRBJ1-1,.,TRBV4-1,.,CASSQEGVWNTEAFF,TGCGCCAGCAGCCAAGAGGGGGTTTGGAACACTGAAGCTTTCTTT
TRBJ2-3,.,TRBV4-2,.,CASSQEIASEESDTQYF,TGTGCCAGCAGCCAAGAGATCGCCAGCGAGGAGTCAGATACGCAGTATTTT
TRBJ2-7,.,TRBV11-2,.,CASSSTVTYEQYF,TGTGCCAGCAGCTCGACGGTCACCTACGAGCAGTACTTC
TRBJ2-1,.,TRBV21-1,.,CASSKSGRAVGNEQFF,TGTGCCAGCAGCAAAAGCGGGAGGGCTGTTGGGAATGAGCAGTTCTTC
TRBJ2-1,.,TRBV6-4,.,CASSEIPSGHNEQFF,TGTGCCAGCAGTGAAATCCCGAGCGGACACAATGAGCAGTTCTTC
TRBJ2-1,.,TRBV7-9,.,CASGFGGYNEQFF,TGTGCCAGCGGGTTTGGCGGGTACAATGAGCAGTTCTTC
TRBJ2-7,.,TRBV4-1,.,CASSPIGGYEQYF,TGCGCCAGCAGCCCAATCGGGGGATACGAGCAGTACTTC
TRBJ2-7,TRBD2,TRBV7-3,.,CASSPGGFHEQYF,TGTGCCAGCAGCCCGGGAGGGTTCCACGAGCAGTACTTC
TRBJ2-1,TRBD2,TRBV7-3,.,CASSLGLAGGEEQFF,TGTGCCAGCAGCCTGGGACTAGCGGGAGGAGAGGAGCAGTTCTTC
TRBJ2-7,TRBD1,TRBV2,.,CASVGRGPSYEQYF,TGTGCCAGCGTGGGTAGGGGGCCCAGCTACGAGCAGTACTTC
TRBJ1-2,TRBD1,TRBV6-6,.,CASRDRGLGYTF,TGTGCCAGCAGAGACAGGGGGCTCGGCTACACCTTC
TRBJ2-1,TRBD2,TRBV7-3,.,CASSRHGEREGSYNEQFF,TGTGCCAGCAGCCGCCACGGAGAGCGGGAGGGCTCCTACAATGAGCAGTTCTTC
TRBJ2-7,TRBD1,TRBV28,.,CASSFIRTGLDEQYF,TGTGCCAGCAGTTTCATACGGACAGGGCTGGACGAGCAGTACTTC
TRBJ2-2,TRBD1,TRBV29-1,.,CSVLDGTGDVGELFF,TGCAGCGTTCTAGACGGGACAGGGGACGTCGGGGAGCTGTTTTTT
TRBJ2-1,TRBD1,TRBV5-8,.,CASSHDTGAIYNEQFF,TGTGCCAGCAGCCATGATACAGGGGCTATATACAATGAGCAGTTCTTC
TRBJ1-2,TRBD1,TRBV2,.,CAPLRTGVGYTF,TGTGCCCCACTAAGGACAGGGGTCGGCTACACCTTC
TRBJ1-5,.,TRBV27,few,CASGGGQPQHF,TGTGCCAGCGGGGGTGGTCAGCCCCAGCATTTT
TRBJ2-1,TRBD2,TRBV7-3,.,CASSLTGGGSSYNEQFF,TGTGCCAGCAGCTTAACGGGTGGCGGGAGCTCCTACAATGAGCAGTTCTTC
TRBJ1-5,TRBD1,TRBV7-9,.,CASSKEGAGQPQHF,TGTGCCAGCAGCAAGGAGGGGGCCGGGCAGCCCCAGCATTTT
TRBJ2-3,TRBD2,TRBV10-1,.,CASSETSGRPDTQYF,TGCGCCAGCAGTGAGACTAGCGGGCGCCCAGATACGCAGTATTTT
TRBJ2-2,.,TRBV5-1,.,CASSWAWDLTAHRTGELFF,TGCGCCAGCAGCTGGGCGTGGGACCTGACAGCCCACCGCACCGGGGAGCTGTTTTTT
TRBJ1-2,.,TRBV5-1,.,CASSIGALDGYTF,TGCGCCAGCAGCATCGGGGCCCTGGATGGCTACACCTTC
TRBJ1-1,.,TRBV19,.,CASSTFTEAFF,TGTGCCAGTAGTACGTTCACTGAAGCTTTCTTT
TRBJ1-3,.,TRBV19,.,CASSISTGLAGNTIYF,TGTGCCAGTAGTATTTCAACAGGGCTGGCGGGAAACACCATATATTTT
TRBJ2-7,.,TRBV30,once,CAWSVLGVSGESYEQYF,TGTGCCTGGAGTGTACTTGGGGTCTCAGGGGAATCCTACGAGCAGTACTTC
TRBJ2-3,.,TRBV7-9,.,CASSTSGEDTQYF,.
TRBJ2-7,TRBD2,TRBV11-3,.,CASSPPAKAGSSYEQYF,TGTGCCAGCAGCCCCCCGGCTAAAGCGGGGTCCTCCTACGAGCAGTACTTC
TRBJ1-2,TRBD1,TRBV4-1,.,CASSQRTGDYGYTF,TGCGCCAGCAGCCAAAGGACAGGGGACTATGGCTACACCTTC
TRBJ2-1,TRBD2,TRBV6-1,.,CASSPGTRGEQFF,TGTGCCAGCAGTCCCGGGACTAGGGGTGAGCAGTTCTTC
TRBJ1-1,.,TRBV2,.,CASSLGAFTEAFF,TGTGCCAGCAGTTTGGGGGCTTTCACTGAAGCTTTCTTT
TRBJ1-1,.,TRBV19,few,CASSMGMNTEAFF,TGTGCCAGTAGTATGGGCATGAACACTGAAGCTTTCTTT
TRBJ2-3,.,TRBV7-9,.,CASSLGTGRNTQYF,TGTGCCAGCAGCTTAGGGACGGGGAGGAATACGCAGTATTTT
TRBJ2-7,TRBD2,TRBV28,.,CASSQTSEDYEQYF,TGTGCCAGCAGCCAGACTAGCGAGGACTACGAGCAGTACTTC
TRBJ1-4,.,TRBV9,.,CASSVADLPTNEKLFF,TGTGCCAGCAGCGTAGCTGACCTACCAACTAATGAAAAACTGTTTTTT
TRBJ2-5,TRBD2,TRBV7-3,.,CASRYGLAGLQETQYF,TGTGCCAGCAGATATGGACTAGCGGGCCTCCAAGAGACCCAGTACTTC
TRBJ2-7,TRBD1,TRBV2,.,CASTAGGAYEQYF,TGTGCCAGCACGGCAGGGGGCGCCTACGAGCAGTACTTC
TRBJ1-5,.,TRBV28,.,CASTSGANQPQHF,TGTGCCAGCACTTCAGGGGCTAATCAGCCCCAGCATTTT
TRBJ2-7,.,TRBV15,.,CATGLAGFNYEQYF,TGTGCCACCGGCCTTGCGGGCTTCAACTACGAGCAGTACTTC
TRBJ2-1,.,TRBV28,.,CASSFYGQHNEQFF,TGTGCCAGCAGTTTTTATGGGCAACACAATGAGCAGTTCTTC